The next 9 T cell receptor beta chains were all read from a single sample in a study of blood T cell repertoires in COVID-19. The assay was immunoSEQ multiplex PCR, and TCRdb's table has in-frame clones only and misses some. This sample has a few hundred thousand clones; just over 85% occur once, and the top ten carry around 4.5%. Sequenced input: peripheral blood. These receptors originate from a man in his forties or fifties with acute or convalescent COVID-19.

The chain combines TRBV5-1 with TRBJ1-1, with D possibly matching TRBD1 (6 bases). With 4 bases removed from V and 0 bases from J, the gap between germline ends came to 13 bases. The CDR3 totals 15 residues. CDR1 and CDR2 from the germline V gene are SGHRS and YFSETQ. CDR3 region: CASSPNTGMNTEAFF. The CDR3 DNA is TGCGCCAGCAGCCCAAATACAGGGATGAACACTGAAGCTTTCTTT.

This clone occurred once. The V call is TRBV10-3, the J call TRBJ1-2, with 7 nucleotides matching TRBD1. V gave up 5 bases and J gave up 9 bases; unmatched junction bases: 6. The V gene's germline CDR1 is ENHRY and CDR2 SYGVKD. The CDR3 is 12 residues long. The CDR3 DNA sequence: TGTGCCATCAGTAGGCAGGGGGATCGCTACACCTTC. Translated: CAISRQGDRYTF.

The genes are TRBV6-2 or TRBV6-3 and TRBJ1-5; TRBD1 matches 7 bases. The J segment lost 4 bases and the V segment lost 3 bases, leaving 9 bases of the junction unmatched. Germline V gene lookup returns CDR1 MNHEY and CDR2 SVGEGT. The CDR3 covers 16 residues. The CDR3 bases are TGTGCCAGCAGTTATTACTGGACAGGAGGGAATCAGCCCCAGCATTTT. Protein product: CASSYYWTGGNQPQHF.

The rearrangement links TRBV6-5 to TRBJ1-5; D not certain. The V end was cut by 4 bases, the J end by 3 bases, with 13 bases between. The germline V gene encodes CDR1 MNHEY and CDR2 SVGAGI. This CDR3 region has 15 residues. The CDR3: CASSSDGNPNQPQHF. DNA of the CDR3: TGTGCCAGCAGTTCTGACGGGAACCCCAATCAGCCCCAGCATTTT.

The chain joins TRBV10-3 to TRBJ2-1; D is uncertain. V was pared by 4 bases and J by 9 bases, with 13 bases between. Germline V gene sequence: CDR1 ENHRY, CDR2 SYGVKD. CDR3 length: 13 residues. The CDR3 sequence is CAISGDSVSEQFF. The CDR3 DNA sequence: TGTGCCATCAGTGGTGACTCAGTCTCTGAGCAGTTCTTC.

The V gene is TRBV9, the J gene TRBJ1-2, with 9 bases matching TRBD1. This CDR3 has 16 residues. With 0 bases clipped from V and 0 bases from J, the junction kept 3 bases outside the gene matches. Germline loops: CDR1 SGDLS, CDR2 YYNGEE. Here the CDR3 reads CASSVGGQGANYGYTF. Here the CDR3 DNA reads TGTGCCAGCAGCGTAGGGGGACAGGGAGCTAACTATGGCTACACCTTC.

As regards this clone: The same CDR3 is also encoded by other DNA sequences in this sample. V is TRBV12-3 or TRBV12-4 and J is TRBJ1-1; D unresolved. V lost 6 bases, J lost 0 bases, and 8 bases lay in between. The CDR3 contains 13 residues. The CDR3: CASRLGLNTEAFF. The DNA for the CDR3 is TGTGCCAGCAGACTAGGGTTGAACACTGAAGCTTTCTTT.

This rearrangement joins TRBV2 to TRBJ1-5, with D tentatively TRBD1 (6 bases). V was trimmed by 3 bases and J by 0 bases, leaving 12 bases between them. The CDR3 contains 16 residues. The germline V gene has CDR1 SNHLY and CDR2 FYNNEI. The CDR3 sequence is CASSEVQGYSNQPQHF. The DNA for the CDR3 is TGTGCCAGCAGTGAGGTACAGGGTTATAGCAATCAGCCCCAGCATTTT. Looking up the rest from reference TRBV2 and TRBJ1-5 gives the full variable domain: EPEVTQTPSHQVTQMGQEVILRCVPISNHLYFYWYRQILGQKVEFLVSFYNNEISEKSEIFDDQFSVERPDGSNFTLKIRSTKLEDSAMYFCASSEVQGYSNQPQHFGDGTRLSIL.

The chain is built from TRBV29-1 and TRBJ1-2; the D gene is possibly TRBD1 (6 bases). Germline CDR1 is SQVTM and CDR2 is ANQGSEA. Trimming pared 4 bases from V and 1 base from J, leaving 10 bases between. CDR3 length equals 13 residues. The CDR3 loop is CSVATGSNYGYTF. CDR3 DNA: TGCAGCGTTGCGACAGGTAGTAACTATGGCTACACCTTC.